This is a list of T cell receptor beta chains from one sample in a study of T cell repertoires in cytomegalovirus infection. One entry per CDR3 protein, called by TCRdb with MiXCR from the reads. This sample has about 160,000 distinct CDR3 sequences; about a sixth occur once, and the top ten carry over 15%. Material for sequencing was CD8+ T cells from PBMCs. The receptor source for this set is a human donor in good health (CMV status not recorded). Some clones in this sample may be carry-over from other donors' samples. CDR3s include the opening cysteine and the closing phenylalanine or tryptophan. D genes are given only for firm matches. Clone size is shown for a subset of rows, as once, few, many or a class of expanded clone.

d_call	clone_size	v_call	j_call	cdr3_length	cdr3_nt	cdr3_aa
-	-	TRBV7-9	TRBJ1-1	17	TGTGCCAGCAGCCCCGCGGGGGAGAGGGGGGTGAACACTGAAGCTTTCTTT	CASSPAGERGVNTEAFF
TRBD1	-	TRBV12-5	TRBJ1-5	17	TGTGCTAGTGGTTTCGGGACAGATTCTTATAGCAATCAGCCCCAGCATTTT	CASGFGTDSYSNQPQHF
TRBD2	-	TRBV7-9	TRBJ2-7	14	TGTGCCAGCGGCCCCCTGGCGGGAGGGGGCGAGCAGTACTTC	CASGPLAGGGEQYF
-	few	TRBV6-6	TRBJ2-1	14	TGTGCCAGCATTTTTCAGGGAGTAGCGTATGAGCAGTTCTTC	CASIFQGVAYEQFF
-	-	TRBV7-6	TRBJ1-6	16	TGTGCCAGCAGCTCCCTTGGGGCAGTTGGTAATTCACCCCTCCACTTT	CASSSLGAVGNSPLHF
-	many	TRBV7-9	TRBJ2-5	13	TGTGCCAGCGGCCTCGGGACCACCCAAACCCAGTACTTC	CASGLGTTQTQYF
-	-	TRBV7-2	TRBJ2-1	14	TGTGCCAGCAGCTTTAAGGGAGTTGGGGATGAGCAGTTCTTC	CASSFKGVGDEQFF
-	-	TRBV12-3/TRBV12-4	TRBJ1-1	14	TGTGCCAGCAGTTTAACAGGGCAGAACACTGAAGCTTTCTTT	CASSLTGQNTEAFF
TRBD1	-	TRBV20-1	TRBJ2-5	14	TGCAGTGCAGGCTCTCGGACAGGGAAGGAGACCCAGTACTTC	CSAGSRTGKETQYF
-	few	TRBV11-2	TRBJ2-7	12	TGTGCCAGCAGCTCCTCCTCGCACGAGCAGTACTTC	CASSSSSHEQYF
-	-	TRBV7-8	TRBJ2-7	15	TGTGCCAGCAGCTTAGCGCGAGACGGCTCCTACGAGCAGTACTTC	CASSLARDGSYEQYF
TRBD2	few	TRBV7-9	TRBJ2-5	17	TGTGCCAGCAGCTTAAGCGGCGCGGGAGCCTCCCAAGAGACCCAGTACTTC	CASSLSGAGASQETQYF
TRBD1	few	TRBV7-2	TRBJ2-5	16	TGTGCCAGCAGCCCCCTGGGGACAGGGGTCTTAGAGACCCAGTACTTC	CASSPLGTGVLETQYF
TRBD1	few	TRBV28	TRBJ1-2	19	TGTGCCAGCAGCTTTTCTTATACCCATCCGGGACAGGGGACCTATGGCTACACCTTC	CASSFSYTHPGQGTYGYTF
-	few	TRBV6-6	TRBJ2-3	14	TGTGCCAGCACTGACCCCTCAGGAACAGATACGCAGTATTTT	CASTDPSGTDTQYF
TRBD1	many	TRBV7-8	TRBJ2-7	14	TGTGCCAGCAGCACTCCCACAGGGGAAGCCGAGCAGTACTTC	CASSTPTGEAEQYF
-	-	TRBV6-1	TRBJ1-4	17	TGTGCCAGCAGCCTAAGGGGGACCGTTGCAACTAATGAAAAACTGTTTTTT	CASSLRGTVATNEKLFF
TRBD1	-	TRBV6-2/TRBV6-3	TRBJ2-5	15	TGTGCCAGCAGTCCCGACAGGGAGTCGCGAGAGACCCAGTACTTC	CASSPDRESRETQYF
-	-	TRBV7-3	TRBJ1-6	15	TGTGCCAGCAGCTTCGACCCAGGGGTTAATTCACCCCTCCACTTT	CASSFDPGVNSPLHF
TRBD2	-	TRBV7-3	TRBJ2-3	15	TGTGCCAGCAGCTTAGCGGGGGGGCTCGGAGATACGCAGTATTTT	CASSLAGGLGDTQYF
-	-	TRBV19	TRBJ2-7	14	TGTGCCAGTAGTATAGGCTCCACGGAACGCGAGCAGTACTTC	CASSIGSTEREQYF
-	few	TRBV28	TRBJ2-7	12	TGTGCCAGCAGTTTAGACAGGAACGAGCAGTACTTC	CASSLDRNEQYF
-	-	TRBV6-4	TRBJ2-1	14	TGTGCCAGCAGTGAGGAGGGGAGTTACAATGAGCAGTTCTTC	CASSEEGSYNEQFF
-	few	TRBV7-6	TRBJ2-3	14	TGTGCCAGCAGCGAGAGGCACCGCACAGATACGCAGTATTTT	CASSERHRTDTQYF
TRBD1	-	TRBV20-1	TRBJ2-7	13	TGCAGTGCTAAGGGGACAGGGGACCACGAGCAGTACTTC	CSAKGTGDHEQYF
-	-	TRBV12-3/TRBV12-4	TRBJ2-7	13	TGTGCCAGCAGTTGGGGGCCCCGACAAGAGGAGTACTTC	CASSWGPRQEEYF
-	-	TRBV28	TRBJ2-1	11	TGTGCCAGCAGTTTTGCTGGGGAGCAGTTCTTC	CASSFAGEQFF
TRBD2	-	TRBV2	TRBJ2-1	19	TGTGCCAGCAGTCTCCCTAGCGGGGGGCGCAAGGTCACGGACAATGAGCAGTTCTTC	CASSLPSGGRKVTDNEQFF
-	-	TRBV6-2/TRBV6-3	TRBJ2-7	16	TGTGCCAGCAGTTTCCTTACCGGGACTCGTGCCTACGAGCAGTACTTC	CASSFLTGTRAYEQYF